Below, 16 T cell receptor beta chains from the same sample are listed, as sequenced in a study of Graves' ophthalmopathy and Graves' hyperthyroidism. The authors amplified TCR beta CDR3 regions, and they did so from RNA transcripts for repertoire sequencing. Following a first-round RT-PCR that used HTBI primers, a second-round multiplex PCR was carried out. One entry per CDR3 protein results from TCRdb running MiXCR on the multiplex PCR reads. The sample consists of about 740,000 distinct CDR3 sequences, 35% to 50% of them appearing once. The sequenced sample was peripheral blood. These TCRs come from an adult man with Graves' ophthalmopathy.

This clonotype was recorded once. The V call is TRBV7-9, the J call TRBJ1-6; a possible D gene is TRBD1 (5 bases). V was cut by 5 bases and J by 9 bases, with 11 bases left in between. The CDR3 has 13 amino acids. The germline V gene encodes CDR1 SEHNR and CDR2 FQNEAQ (reference sequence). The CDR3: CASSTGGGSPLHF. Here the CDR3 DNA reads TGTGCCAGCAGCACGGGGGGTGGTTCACCCCTCCACTTT.

This clonotype was seen only a few times. This chain links TRBV6-2 or TRBV6-3 with TRBJ1-6; 7 bases fit TRBD1. The V segment lost 0 bases and the J segment 10 bases; nucleotides outside the gene matches: 9. The CDR3 spans 16 residues. The germline V gene has CDR1 MNHEY and CDR2 SVGEGT. The CDR3 sequence: CASSYSVRGGSSPLHF. CDR3 bases: TGTGCCAGCAGTTACTCGGTCAGGGGGGGCTCATCACCCCTCCACTTT.

V gene TRBV20-1 combines with J gene TRBJ1-1, with 8 positions matching TRBD1. The CDR3 runs 13 residues. V dropped 3 bases and J dropped 2; count of bases not matched to a gene: 2. Germline CDR1 and CDR2: DFQATT and SNEGSKA (reference sequence). In DNA, the CDR3 is TGCAGTGCTAGGACAGGGGCCAACACTGAAGCTTTCTTT. Translating gives CSARTGANTEAFF.

This clonotype was observed a handful of times. The chain couples TRBV11-1 to TRBJ2-5; D not certain. V lost 6 bases and J 5 bases, leaving 19 bases between the germline ends. The CDR3 covers 15 residues. CDR1 SGHAT and CDR2 FQDESV come from the germline V gene (reference sequence). The CDR3 region has the DNA TGTGCCAGCAGGAAAGGACGGAACTCCGGGGAGACCCAGTACTTC. Its translation: CASRKGRNSGETQYF.

This clonotype was detected ten times or more. This rearrangement joins TRBV7-2 to TRBJ2-7; D not resolved. V lost 1 base and J lost 5, with 12 bases in between. CDR3 length equals 14 residues. From germline, CDR1 is SGHTA and CDR2 FQGNSA. CDR3 residues: CASSLVTTRDEQYF. In DNA form, the CDR3 reads TGTGCCAGCAGCTTAGTGACGACTCGAGACGAGCAGTACTTC.

CDR3 region: CASSSPTSGGNEQYF. In nucleotides, the CDR3 is TGTGCCAGCAGCTCGCCGACTAGCGGGGGTAATGAGCAGTACTTC. The gene calls are TRBV7-1 and TRBJ2-7; 12 bases agree with TRBD2. TRBV7-1 belongs to the ORF category, with a function that is uncertain. This CDR3 contains 15 residues. V trimming: 3 bases; J trimming: 7 bases; junction bases outside the gene matches: 7.

The chain links TRBV7-9 to TRBJ1-2; possibly TRBD1 for D (5 bases). This CDR3 contains 21 residues. The germline gives CDR1 SEHNR, CDR2 FQNEAQ (reference sequence). V was pared by 5 bases and J by 3 bases, with 34 bases between. The CDR3 reads CASSVDIGAGRPPTQYYGYTF. In DNA form, the CDR3 reads TGTGCCAGCAGCGTAGATATTGGGGCAGGTCGTCCCCCAACACAATACTATGGCTACACCTTC.

This clonotype turned up a few times. The CDR3 region has the DNA TGTGCCAGCAGCTTACAGGCCGTCGGCTCCTACGAGCAGTACTTC. The encoded protein is CASSLQAVGSYEQYF. The chain employs TRBV7-9 and TRBJ2-7; D remains ambiguous. From germline, CDR1 is SEHNR and CDR2 FQNEAQ (reference sequence). V lost 2 bases, J lost 0 bases, and 11 bases lay in between. The CDR3 spans 15 residues.

As to this clonotype: This CDR3 is missing its conserved last phenylalanine or tryptophan, likely due to a read error. CDR3 residues: CASSRGLAVSYEQYC. DNA for the CDR3: TGTGCCAGCAGCAGGGGACTAGCGGTCTCCTACGAGCAGTACTGC. V is TRBV14 and J is TRBJ2-7; 11 bases align to TRBD2. V shed 5 bases and J 0 bases; nucleotides not matched to a gene: 3. CDR1 and CDR2 (germline): SGHDN, FVKESK. There are 15 residues in the CDR3.

In the case of this clonotype: A read error may explain this, as a much larger clone is one base away. V and J are TRBV7-8 and TRBJ2-7, with 8 bases lining up with TRBD1. The germline V gene has CDR1 SGHVS and CDR2 FQNEAQ. Trimming at V came to 5 bases and at J to 6 bases, leaving 9 bases not matched to a gene. The CDR3 sequence is 14 residues long. The CDR3 region is CASSMTGDFSEQYF. CDR3 bases: TGTGCCAGCAGCATGACAGGGGATTTCTCCGAGCAGTACTTC.

V usage is TRBV12-3 or TRBV12-4 and J usage is TRBJ1-5, with a tentative D call TRBD1 (6 bases). CDR3 length: 15 residues. Trimming removed 1 base at V and 6 bases at J, with 13 bases between. CDR3 amino acids: CASSLGGGGSQPQHF. CDR3 bases: TGTGCCAGCAGTTTAGGAGGGGGGGGTAGTCAGCCCCAGCATTTT.

This clonotype has more than one count but fewer than ten. This rearrangement joins TRBV7-9 to TRBJ2-5; D could derive from TRBD1 or TRBD2 (5 bases each). Between the trimmed V and J ends, which lost 5 bases and 4 bases, there was a span of 14 bases. From germline, CDR1 is SEHNR and CDR2 FQNEAQ (reference sequence). The CDR3 extends over 14 amino acids. CDR3 sequence: CASSQTRGRETQYF. CDR3 coding DNA: TGTGCCAGCAGCCAAACGAGGGGTAGAGAGACCCAGTACTTC.

The chain is built from TRBV10-3 and TRBJ1-2; D may be TRBD1 (6 bases). Germline V CDR1 and CDR2: ENHRY, SYGVKD. This CDR3 is 15 amino acids long. Trimming stripped 0 bases from V and 4 bases from J, with 12 bases between. DNA for the CDR3: TGTGCCATCAGTGAGTCTGCAGGGGACACCTATGGCTACACCTTC. It is translated as CAISESAGDTYGYTF.

The table lists this clonotype with a few counts. This chain links TRBV7-9 with TRBJ2-6; 9 positions match TRBD1. CDR1 SEHNR and CDR2 FQNEAQ come from the germline V gene (reference sequence). Trimming at V came to 3 bases and at J to 2 bases, leaving 11 bases not matched to a gene. This CDR3 has 19 amino acids. The CDR3 spells CASSLVRDRVRPGANVLTF. CDR3 nucleotides: TGTGCCAGCAGCTTGGTCCGGGACAGGGTACGGCCTGGGGCCAACGTCCTGACTTTC.

This clonotype appeared many times. The chain employs TRBV29-1 and TRBJ2-7, with 7 nucleotides matching TRBD2. With V trimmed by 4 bases and J by 4 bases, 10 bases remained unmatched. This CDR3 has 14 amino acids. Germline V gives CDR1 SQVTM, CDR2 ANQGSEA. The CDR3 is CSVVYASGPYEQYF. The CDR3 DNA follows: TGCAGCGTTGTGTATGCTAGCGGCCCTTACGAGCAGTACTTC.

This clonotype has a count of ten or more. The chain links TRBV7-9 to TRBJ2-5, with 11 bases fitting TRBD2. This CDR3 contains 16 residues. J was trimmed by 7 bases and V by 6 bases; bases with no gene match: 13. Germline V gene sequence: CDR1 SEHNR, CDR2 FQNEAQ (reference sequence). CDR3 region: CASSNAGTSGSGTQYF. In DNA form, the CDR3 reads TGTGCCAGCAGTAATGCCGGGACTAGCGGTAGTGGGACCCAGTACTTC.